The clone carrying this TCR beta chain was detected once. Original processing methods: Quantification of nucleated cells was approximated via reference gene primer amplification. Using immunoSEQ multiplex PCR, the repertoire was profiled, and TCRdb retains in-frame clones only, with some absent. V, J and clone size are those of that table, while D and trimming were read from the DNA. The data show 40,000 or so clones, roughly 90% seen once. CDR1 SNHLY and CDR2 FYNNEI come from the germline V gene. V dropped 1 base and J dropped 0 bases, with 8 bases sitting between them. The CDR3 extends over 15 amino acids. The data were obtained in a study of blood T cell repertoires in COVID-19. Study context: Collection of acute and convalescent COVID-19 samples took place in the United States, Italy and Spain.

The V gene is TRBV2, the J gene TRBJ2-3; possibly TRBD1 for D (6 bases). Source material: peripheral blood. The clonotype originates from a human donor in a cohort sampled during active COVID-19. The CDR3 DNA follows: TGTGCCAGCAGTGAAGGGACAGTTAGCACAGATACGCAGTATTTT. Its translation: CASSEGTVSTDTQYF. Using reference TRBV2 and TRBJ2-3 for the parts outside the CDR3, the full variable domain is EPEVTQTPSHQVTQMGQEVILRCVPISNHLYFYWYRQILGQKVEFLVSFYNNEISEKSEIFDDQFSVERPDGSNFTLKIRSTKLEDSAMYFCASSEGTVSTDTQYFGPGTRLTVL.